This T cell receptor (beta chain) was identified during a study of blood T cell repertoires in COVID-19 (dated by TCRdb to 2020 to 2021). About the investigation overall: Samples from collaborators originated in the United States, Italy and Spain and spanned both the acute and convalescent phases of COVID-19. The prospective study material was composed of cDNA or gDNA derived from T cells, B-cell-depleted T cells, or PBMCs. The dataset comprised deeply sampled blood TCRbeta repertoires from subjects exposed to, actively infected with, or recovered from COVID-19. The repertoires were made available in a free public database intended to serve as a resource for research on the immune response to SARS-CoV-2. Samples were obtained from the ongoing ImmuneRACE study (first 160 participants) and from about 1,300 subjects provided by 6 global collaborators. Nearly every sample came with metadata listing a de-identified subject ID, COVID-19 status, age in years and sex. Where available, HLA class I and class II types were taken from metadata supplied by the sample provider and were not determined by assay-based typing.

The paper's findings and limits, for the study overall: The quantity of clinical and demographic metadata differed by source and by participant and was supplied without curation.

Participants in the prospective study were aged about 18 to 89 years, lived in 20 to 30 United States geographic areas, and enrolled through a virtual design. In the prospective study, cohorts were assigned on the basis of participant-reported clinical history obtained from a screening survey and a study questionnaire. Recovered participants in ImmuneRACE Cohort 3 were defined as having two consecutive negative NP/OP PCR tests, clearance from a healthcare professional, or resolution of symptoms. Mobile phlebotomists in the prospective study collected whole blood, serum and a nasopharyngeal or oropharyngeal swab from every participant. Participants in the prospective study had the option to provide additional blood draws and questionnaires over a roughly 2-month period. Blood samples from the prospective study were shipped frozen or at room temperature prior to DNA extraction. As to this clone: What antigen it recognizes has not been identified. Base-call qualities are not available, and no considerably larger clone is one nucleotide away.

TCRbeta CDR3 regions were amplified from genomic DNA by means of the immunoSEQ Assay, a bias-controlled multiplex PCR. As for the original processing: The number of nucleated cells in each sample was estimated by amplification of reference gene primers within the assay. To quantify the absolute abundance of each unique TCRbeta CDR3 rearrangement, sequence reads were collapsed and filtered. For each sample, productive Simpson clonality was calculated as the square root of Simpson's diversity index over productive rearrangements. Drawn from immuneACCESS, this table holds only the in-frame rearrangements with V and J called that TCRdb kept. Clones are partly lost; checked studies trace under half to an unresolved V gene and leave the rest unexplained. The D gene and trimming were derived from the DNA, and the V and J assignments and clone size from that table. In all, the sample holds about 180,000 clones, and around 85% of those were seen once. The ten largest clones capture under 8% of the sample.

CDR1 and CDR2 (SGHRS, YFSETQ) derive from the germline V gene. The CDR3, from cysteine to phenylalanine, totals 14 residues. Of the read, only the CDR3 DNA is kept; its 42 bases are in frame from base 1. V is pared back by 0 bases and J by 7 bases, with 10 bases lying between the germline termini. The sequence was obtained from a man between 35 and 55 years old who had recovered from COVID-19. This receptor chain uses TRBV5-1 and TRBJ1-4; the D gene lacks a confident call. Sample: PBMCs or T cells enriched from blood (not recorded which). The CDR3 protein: CASSLAEASEKLFF. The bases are TGCGCCAGCAGCTTGGCGGAGGCGAGTGAAAAACTGTTTTTT.